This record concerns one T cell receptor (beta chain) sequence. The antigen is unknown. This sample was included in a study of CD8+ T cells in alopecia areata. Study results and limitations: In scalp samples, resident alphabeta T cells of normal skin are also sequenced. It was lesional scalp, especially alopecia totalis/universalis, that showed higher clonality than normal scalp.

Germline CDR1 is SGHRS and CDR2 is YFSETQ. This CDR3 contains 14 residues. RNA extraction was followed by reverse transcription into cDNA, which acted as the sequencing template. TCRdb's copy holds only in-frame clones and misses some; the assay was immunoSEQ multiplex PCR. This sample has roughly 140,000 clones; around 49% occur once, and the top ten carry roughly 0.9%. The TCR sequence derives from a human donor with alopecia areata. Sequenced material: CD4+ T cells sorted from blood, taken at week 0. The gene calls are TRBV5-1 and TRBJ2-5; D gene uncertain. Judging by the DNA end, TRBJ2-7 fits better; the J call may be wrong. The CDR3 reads CASSLKSLTYEQYF. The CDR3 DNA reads TGCGCCAGCAGCTTGAAATCCCTCACCTACGAGCAGTACTTC.